These T cell receptor beta chains were read from a single sample in a study of blood T cell repertoires in COVID-19. Profiling relied on immunoSEQ multiplex PCR, and the TCRdb table lists in-frame clones only, not all of them. This sample yields some 280,000 clones, of which about 91% are seen a single time; around 13% belongs to the top ten. The sequenced sample consisted of peripheral blood. All receptors come from a woman aged 55-69 years with acute or convalescent COVID-19. CDR3s leave out the opening cysteine and the closing phenylalanine or tryptophan.

ASSLAQGLDSGANVLT TRBV4-1
ASSRSSSSNGYT TRBV19
AAGGRWETQY TRBV10-3
ASSPRGVREAF TRBV5-6
AWGGTGFGVSNQPQH TRBV30
ASSLDPGQGAPSQY TRBV5-1
ASSYSAGAMREQY TRBV6-5
ASSQSGLGYGYT TRBV16
ASSPTIGGETQY TRBV6-2/TRBV6-3
ATREGQNSPLH TRBV24-1
ASSLGQGAEAF TRBV7-9
ASTLTSENIQY TRBV12-3/TRBV12-4
ASSLFGADTEAF TRBV27
ASSFNGRGPNQPQH TRBV28
ASSPGTGEQPQH TRBV3-1/TRBV3-2
ASSFHGGNQPQH TRBV27
ASSRDRGRETQY TRBV4-3
ATSDLGRYTGELF TRBV24-1
ASSFEQGASPDGNQPQH TRBV4-1
ASSSRQGPYGYT TRBV9
ASSAKGTNYGYT TRBV2
ATSREASNQPQH TRBV15
ASSQERTTYEQY TRBV4-2
ASSFNPPLYGEAGNTIY TRBV27
ASSLFGLDNEQF TRBV5-1
ASSETRENTQY TRBV7-2
ASRPVTTAFAGNTIY TRBV14
ASSSEGVGFPYNEQF TRBV19
ASSLTLTGGHEAF TRBV4-2
ASSVEAGGAYGYT TRBV9
ASSQVPFT TRBV3-1/TRBV3-2
ATQDRGVNQPQH TRBV15
AHGGGGLNSPLH TRBV28
ASSYLGNTIY TRBV6-6
ASSQGQGGNTGELF TRBV3-1/TRBV3-2
ASSGTRYGYT TRBV19
ASSQDQAGPYNEQF TRBV4-1
ASSLAGVVLGNTIY TRBV5-1
ASSYASTALSEKLF TRBV6-5
SVSGRASVTQY TRBV29-1
AIREGPISGANVLT TRBV24-1
ATSSGVFGYT TRBV24-1
ATSPTSRDGAYNEQF TRBV15
ASSLLWTSGRASQADTQY TRBV5-1
ASRSGTSGYNEQF TRBV5-1
ASSLGGSGQETQY TRBV7-9
ASNKGAEGNTIY TRBV19
ASRLQGFHEQY TRBV5-6
ASSSRNKNTYEQY TRBV19
ATSVGLADTDTQY TRBV15
ASSSGGGPGRTGNTGELF TRBV7-8
ASSLVGGWTYEQY TRBV7-8
ASSFGGRDEQF TRBV7-3
ASSVPIRGIRGYT TRBV4-1
ASRRQGGLNTEAF TRBV5-1
ASSVGDKNYEQY TRBV9
ASSFSQRERNEQY TRBV13